This entry concerns a single TCR beta chain. Antigen unknown. Per the authors' pipeline: In papillary thyroid cancer, a distant-metastasis classifier was built using CDR3 differences across clinicopathological groups. TCRdb used MiXCR to call clones anew from the PCR reads. V and J calls and clone size were set by TCRdb, not the authors. Here the sample spans 5,400 or so clones, approximately 30% being singletons. This entry belongs to a study of metastatic and nonmetastatic thyroid tumors. Study at large: Thyroid patients, malignant and benign, had repertoires compared across blood and tumor or nodule tissue. Study-wide results and limits: Significantly higher TCR beta diversity was reportedly seen in malignant thyroid tumors than benign nodules, in blood and tumor.

This CDR3 spans 15 amino acids. V lost 6 bases to trimming and J lost 5 bases, with 16 bases between them. Germline V gene data show CDR1 as LNHDA and CDR2 as SQIVND (reference sequence). Nobody among the patients had been given any treatment before thyroid surgery. The TCR was taken from a female donor with papillary thyroid cancer or a benign thyroid nodule (not recorded which). Some clones in this sample may be carry-over from other donors' samples. The chain has TRBV19 and TRBJ2-2; tentatively, D is TRBD1 or TRBD2 (7 bases each). The sequencing input was adjacent normal tissue. CDR3 bases: TGTGCCAGTAGAGAGACAGGGAGGGGGACCGGGGAGCTGTTTTTT. It yields the protein CASRETGRGTGELFF.